This paragraph reports one TCR beta chain. This entry comes from a study of T cell changes during pregnancy in multiple sclerosis. Profiling relied on immunoSEQ multiplex PCR, and the TCRdb table lists in-frame clones only, not all of them. The table shows approximately 30,000 clones, with around 91% occurring only once. This CDR3 spans 13 amino acids. V lost 1 base and J lost 6, with 7 bases in between. Germline CDR1 reads SGHDN; CDR2 reads FVKESK. The sample in question was CD8+ T cells from peripheral blood mononuclear cells, obtained in the second trimester of pregnancy. This TCR came from a female donor in good health, enrolled as a control in a pregnancy study. V gene TRBV14 combines with J gene TRBJ2-1; D gene uncertain. As DNA, the CDR3 is TGTGCCAGCAGCCAAGGACTTATCAATGAGCAGTTCTTC. This translates into CASSQGLINEQFF.